These 23 T cell receptor beta chains were sequenced from one sample in a study of PD-1 blockade in mismatch repair-deficient tumors. Profiling relied on immunoSEQ multiplex PCR, and the TCRdb table lists in-frame clones only, not all of them. Of around 40,000 clones in the sample, 80% to 90% were seen once. Here the sequenced sample was peripheral blood, taken approximately 1.5 years after starting pembrolizumab. The receptors here all came from an adult with mismatch repair-deficient cancer.

The chain uses TRBV2 and TRBJ1-1; D unclear. Trimming left V 4 bases short and J 3 bases short, with 12 bases between. Germline V gene lookup returns CDR1 SNHLY and CDR2 FYNNEI. This CDR3 is built from 14 residues. The CDR3 region is CASSVLGGDTEAFF. CDR3 bases: TGTGCCAGCAGTGTCCTGGGTGGGGACACTGAAGCTTTCTTT. Looking up the rest from reference TRBV2 and TRBJ1-1 gives the full variable domain: EPEVTQTPSHQVTQMGQEVILRCVPISNHLYFYWYRQILGQKVEFLVSFYNNEISEKSEIFDDQFSVERPDGSNFTLKIRSTKLEDSAMYFCASSVLGGDTEAFFGQGTRLTVV.

V usage is TRBV28 and J usage is TRBJ2-5, with D possibly TRBD2 on 6 matching bases. Gene TRBJ2-7 matches the end of the DNA better, so the J call may be wrong. The CDR3 has 16 residues. Looked up from germline, CDR1 is MDHEN and CDR2 is SYDVKM. The CDR3 sequence is CASTSRVLARQYEQYF. CDR3 nucleotides: TGTGCCAGCACCTCCCGTGTGCTAGCGAGACAATACGAGCAGTACTTC.

This chain uses TRBV7-9 with TRBJ1-1; no clear D. Germline loops: CDR1 SEHNR, CDR2 FQNEAQ (reference sequence). Trimming removed 4 bases at V and 0 bases at J, with 6 bases between. This CDR3 region has 13 residues. CDR3 DNA: TGTGCCAGCAGCTCATCGATGAACACTGAAGCTTTCTTT. Translation gives CASSSSMNTEAFF.

V gene TRBV7-3 combines with J gene TRBJ2-5; a possible D gene is TRBD2 (6 bases). This CDR3 contains 17 residues. V dropped 0 bases and J dropped 1 base, with 15 bases sitting between them. From germline, CDR1 is SGHTA and CDR2 FQGTGA. CDR3 nucleotides: TGTGCCAGCAGCTTAACGTCGTCTAGCGCAAGCCAAGAGACCCAGTACTTC. This encodes CASSLTSSSASQETQYF.

This CDR3 reads CASSPLGRGRASSGANVLTF. In DNA, the CDR3 is TGTGCCAGCTCACCGTTAGGACGTGGCAGGGCGAGCTCTGGGGCCAACGTCCTGACTTTC. The V call is TRBV18, the J call TRBJ2-6, with D maybe TRBD1 (5 bases). The CDR3 runs to 20 residues. Germline CDR1 is KGHSH and CDR2 is LQKENI. The V and J ends lost 3 bases and 0 bases respectively, with 21 bases between them.

A note on this clone: Other DNA variants within this sample encode the same CDR3. The chain has TRBV19 and TRBJ2-3; the D is unclear. Trimming left V 0 bases short and J 6 bases short, with 7 bases between. Germline V gives CDR1 LNHDA, CDR2 SQIVND (reference sequence). CDR3 length: 13 amino acids. The CDR3 loop reads CASSIDPRDTQYF. The CDR3 bases are TGTGCCAGTAGTATAGATCCACGGGATACGCAGTATTTT.

The chain employs TRBV18 and TRBJ1-3; D gene ambiguous. Trimming stripped 5 bases from V and 0 bases from J, with 11 bases between. Germline CDR1 and CDR2: KGHSH and LQKENI. This CDR3 is 15 amino acids long. Here the CDR3 reads CASSTDEDSGNTIYF. The CDR3 DNA follows: TGTGCCAGCTCAACAGACGAGGACTCTGGAAACACCATATATTTT.

This clone was detected only once. The chain carries TRBV5-5 and TRBJ2-2; D is perhaps TRBD2 (6 bases). There are 14 residues in the CDR3. Trimming removed 0 bases from V and 7 bases from J, with 10 bases in between. CDR1 is SGHKS and CDR2 is YYEKEE in the germline V gene (reference sequence). The CDR3: CASSLGTRGGELFF. DNA for the CDR3: TGTGCCAGCAGCTTGGGGACGCGGGGCGGGGAGCTGTTTTTT.

This clone was seen a handful of times. The CDR3 nucleotides are TGTGCCAGCAGCTTTTTAGGACAGGAGACTACTGGCTACACCTTC. Translating gives CASSFLGQETTGYTF. This chain connects TRBV5-6 to TRBJ1-2; 7 nucleotides match TRBD1. This CDR3 comprises 15 residues. V dropped 2 bases and J dropped 7; count of bases not matched to a gene: 11. Germline CDR1 SGHDT, CDR2 YYEEEE.

This sequence joins TRBV10-1 and TRBJ1-2; TRBD1 aligns across 7 bases. The CDR3 contains 13 residues. V was pared by 2 bases and J by 7 bases, with 4 bases of the junction left unmatched. Germline CDR1 is WNHNN and CDR2 is SYGVQD (reference sequence). CDR3 bases: TGCGCCAGCAGTGAGAACAGGGGCCGTGGCTACACCTTC. Its translation is CASSENRGRGYTF.

The V gene is TRBV18, the J gene TRBJ2-5, with D possibly being TRBD1 (5 bases). Germline V gene sequence: CDR1 KGHSH, CDR2 LQKENI. Trimming took 4 bases from V and 1 from J, leaving 10 bases between them. The CDR3 sequence is 14 residues long. CDR3 amino acids: CASSLRTPQETQYF. CDR3 nucleotide sequence: TGTGCCAGCTCACTCCGGACACCCCAAGAGACCCAGTACTTC.

V and J are TRBV11-2 and TRBJ1-2, with 7 bases matching TRBD1. Germline values: CDR1 SGHAT, CDR2 FQNNGV. There are 17 residues in the CDR3. The V and J ends lost 5 bases and 6 bases, in that order; junction bases with no gene match: 18. The CDR3 coding sequence is TGTGCCAGCAGCCCCGACACGGGTCAGGGGGGAGGTCATGGCTACACCTTC. This translates into CASSPDTGQGGGHGYTF.

The chain uses TRBV7-2 and TRBJ2-7, with D perhaps TRBD1 (6 bases). The CDR3 consists of 13 residues. V lost 1 base, J lost 4 bases, and 8 bases lay in between. Germline V lookup: CDR1 SGHTA, CDR2 FQGNSA. Written as DNA, the CDR3 is TGTGCCAGCAGCTTAGTTAGGGGGTACGAGCAGTACTTC. Protein product: CASSLVRGYEQYF.

The rearrangement uses TRBV14 and TRBJ2-7, with D perhaps assigned TRBD1 or TRBD2 (6 bases each). The V and J ends lost 3 bases and 5 bases respectively, with 20 bases between them. There are 16 residues in the CDR3. Per germline, CDR1 SGHDN and CDR2 FVKESK. The DNA of the CDR3 is TGTGCCAGCAGCCATCCCCCGGGGGACAATCGCGACGAGCAGTACTTC. It specifies CASSHPPGDNRDEQYF.

This clone is termed medium-sized. The CDR3 region has the DNA TGTGCCATCAGCACGACAGGGAGTGACACTGAAGCTTTCTTT. Amino acid sequence: CAISTTGSDTEAFF. The chain joins TRBV10-3 to TRBJ1-1, with TRBD1 matching over 7 bases. The CDR3 has 14 amino acids. V shed 6 bases and J 3 bases; nucleotides not matched to a gene: 7. Per germline, CDR1 ENHRY and CDR2 SYGVKD.

This clone was picked up a small number of times. The chain uses TRBV10-3 and TRBJ1-3, with TRBD1 matching over 7 bases. V dropped 6 bases and J dropped 0; count of bases not matched to a gene: 2. The germline gives CDR1 ENHRY, CDR2 SYGVKD. CDR3 length: 14 amino acids. The chain's CDR3 is CAIRGDSSGNTIYF. The CDR3 DNA is TGTGCCATCAGAGGGGACAGCTCTGGAAACACCATATATTTT.

The CDR3 loop reads CASSLGGRSTNEKLFF. DNA of the CDR3: TGTGCCAGCAGCTTGGGTGGGAGGTCAACTAATGAAAAACTGTTTTTT. This sequence joins TRBV5-5 and TRBJ1-4, with D unresolved. Looked up from germline, CDR1 is SGHKS and CDR2 is YYEKEE (reference sequence). Trimming removed 0 bases from V and 0 bases from J, with 9 bases in between. The CDR3 covers 16 residues.

In this sample, this clone turned up a few times. This chain links TRBV10-3 with TRBJ2-2; TRBD2 matches 7 bases. Germline V gene data show CDR1 as ENHRY and CDR2 as SYGVKD. The CDR3 covers 13 residues. J lost 5 bases, V lost 8 bases, and 5 bases had no gene match. CDR3 sequence reads: CAIRLAETGELFF. CDR3 nucleotide sequence: TGTGCCATCCGGCTAGCGGAGACCGGGGAGCTGTTTTTT.

The rearrangement joins TRBV10-2 to TRBJ1-2, with 8 bases identical to TRBD1. The V gene end was trimmed by 8 bases and the J gene end by 3 bases; junction bases not matched to a gene: 5. The CDR3 length is 13 residues. Germline-derived CDR1 and CDR2 are WSHSY and SAAADI. CDR3 region: CASLATGDYGYTF. The CDR3 DNA is TGCGCCAGCTTAGCGACAGGGGACTATGGCTACACCTTC.

This chain joins TRBV11-3 and TRBJ2-3; D ambiguous. Germline-derived CDR1 and CDR2 are SGHNT and YENEEA. This CDR3 is built from 17 residues. V was clipped by 4 bases and J by 3 bases, with 20 bases between them. For the CDR3, the DNA is TGTGCCAGCAGCTCCCCCTGGGTGCCGACTCGGACAGATACGCAGTATTTT. It translates to CASSSPWVPTRTDTQYF.

The V and J genes are TRBV18 and TRBJ2-7; 11 bases agree with TRBD2. This CDR3 comprises 17 residues. The J segment lost 0 bases and the V segment lost 3 bases, leaving 7 bases of the junction unmatched. Germline V gene data show CDR1 as KGHSH and CDR2 as LQKENI. The CDR3 nucleotides are TGTGCCAGCTCACCTCCGGGACTAGCGGAGAGCTCCTACGAGCAGTACTTC. Residues: CASSPPGLAESSYEQYF.

The V gene is TRBV28, the J gene TRBJ1-2, with D possibly TRBD1 on 6 matching bases. Trimming shortened V by 6 bases and J by 2 bases, and 16 bases separated the two germline ends. Germline CDR1 reads MDHEN; CDR2 reads SYDVKM. The CDR3 contains 15 residues. CDR3 region: CASSQQGSGNYGYTF. The CDR3 DNA sequence: TGTGCCAGCAGCCAACAGGGTTCCGGAAACTATGGCTACACCTTC.

The chain has TRBV27 and TRBJ2-1; D is unresolved. From germline, CDR1 is MNHEY and CDR2 SMNVEV (reference sequence). The V and J ends lost 3 bases and 5 bases respectively, with 8 bases between them. The CDR3 runs to 13 residues. The CDR3 nucleotides are TGTGCCAGCAGTTTCCGACTCGACAATGAGCAGTTCTTC. As protein: CASSFRLDNEQFF.